A selection of T cell receptor beta chains follows, all from one sample in a study of blood T cell repertoires in COVID-19. Only in-frame clones appear in the TCRdb table, and some are missing; sequencing was by immunoSEQ multiplex PCR. The sample yields some 86,000 clones, around 90% seen once. Sequenced: peripheral blood. The receptor source for this set is a human donor with active COVID-19. The donor label of this sample is uncertain. Each CDR3 is given with its conserved first and last residue. Each record gives: J gene, clone size, V gene, D gene, CDR3 DNA, CDR3 protein. D genes are given only for firm matches. The size entry is marked missing in some rows and otherwise reads once, few, many or a size class.

TRBJ2-7 once TRBV7-6 - TGTGCCAGCAGCTTACGGACAAACCCCGGTGGCGAGCAGTACTTC CASSLRTNPGGEQYF
TRBJ1-2 - TRBV27 TRBD1 TGTGCCAGCAGGATATCCGGACAGGGCGGCTACACCTTC CASRISGQGGYTF
TRBJ2-1 - TRBV2 TRBD2 TGTGCCAGCGTCCGGGACTACCAGGCCAAGCAGTTCTTC CASVRDYQAKQFF
TRBJ2-5 - TRBV7-2 TRBD2 TGTGCCAGCAGCTTAGTAGGGACTGGCGGGGGGCAAGAGACCCAGTACTTC CASSLVGTGGGQETQYF
TRBJ1-2 - TRBV28 - TGTGCCAGCAGTTTACCGCAGCGGGGCTACACCTTC CASSLPQRGYTF
TRBJ2-5 few TRBV15 TRBD2 TGTGCCACCAGCAGAGAACCTAGCGGGGCCCCCCGAGAGACCCAGTACTTC CATSREPSGAPRETQYF
TRBJ2-1 - TRBV27 TRBD2 TGTGCCAGCACCCCGACTAGCGGGGGGAGCAATGAGCAGTTCTTC CASTPTSGGSNEQFF
TRBJ1-1 - TRBV4-2 - TGTGCCAGCAGCCGACGAGAGGAGAACACTGAAGCTTTCTTT CASSRREENTEAFF
TRBJ2-2 - TRBV11-1 TRBD1 TGTGCCAGCGGACGACAGGGTGTGAACACCGGGGAGCTGTTTTTT CASGRQGVNTGELFF
TRBJ1-4 - TRBV6-6 TRBD1 TGTGCCAGCAGTTACTCGACAGGGGGCGGTGAAAAACTGTTTTTT CASSYSTGGGEKLFF
TRBJ2-4 - TRBV21-1 - TGTGCCAGCAGCAAAGGACAGGGAGAGCGCGAGGCCAAAAACATTCAGTACTTC CASSKGQGEREAKNIQYF
TRBJ2-2 once TRBV9 - TGTGCCAGCAGCCCCACAGGAGGAACTAGCCCTATAAAGGCCGGGGAGCTGTTTTTT CASSPTGGTSPIKAGELFF
TRBJ1-2 - TRBV28 TRBD1 TGTGCCAGCAGTTCACTCCGACAGGGGTATGGCTACACCTTC CASSSLRQGYGYTF
TRBJ2-7 - TRBV6-5 TRBD2 TGTGCCAGCAGTTACTCGATCCGGGGGGTCTCCTACGAGCAGTACTTC CASSYSIRGVSYEQYF
TRBJ2-2 - TRBV24-1 - TGTGCCACCAGTGATCCCAGCGAGGGCGGGGAGCTGTTTTTT CATSDPSEGGELFF
TRBJ1-4 - TRBV7-2 - TGTGCCAGCACCGAGGGTACCCTGAGTAAAAAACTGTTTTTT CASTEGTLSKKLFF
TRBJ1-3 - TRBV6-5 TRBD1 TGTGCCAGCAGGGGACAGGGTTCTTCTGGAAACACCATATATTTT CASRGQGSSGNTIYF
TRBJ1-5 - TRBV27 - TGTGCCAGCAGTTTAAAACAGGGAAACAATCAGCCCCAGCATTTT CASSLKQGNNQPQHF
TRBJ1-5 - TRBV18 - TGTGCCAGCTCACCACTTCCTTCAACAGGGACGGGAAGCAATCAGCCCCAGCATTTT CASSPLPSTGTGSNQPQHF
TRBJ1-1 - TRBV5-1 TRBD1 TGCGCCAGCAGCTGGACAGGGTCGGGGACTGAAGCTTTCTTT CASSWTGSGTEAFF
TRBJ2-1 - TRBV3-1/TRBV3-2 - TGTGCCAGCAGCCAAGCCTTAGGGGGCTACAATGAGCAGTTCTTC CASSQALGGYNEQFF
TRBJ1-2 - TRBV10-1 - TGCGCCAGCAGTGCCGACACGGGATTTCAAGGCTACACCTTC CASSADTGFQGYTF
TRBJ1-1 - TRBV19 - TGTGCCAGTAGTATCCCGGGGAGGGTGAACACTGAAGCTTTCTTT CASSIPGRVNTEAFF
TRBJ1-2 - TRBV6-5 TRBD1 TGTGCCAGCAGTTCACCCCAGGACAGGGGGGATGGCTACACCTTC CASSSPQDRGDGYTF
TRBJ2-1 once TRBV4-1 - TGCGCCAGCAGACCCTCCTCGGGGAAGCGCAATGAGCAGTTCTTC CASRPSSGKRNEQFF
TRBJ1-4 - TRBV4-2 - TGTGCCAGCAGCCACAAGGGGGAAAAACTGTTTTTT CASSHKGEKLFF
TRBJ1-1 once TRBV3-1/TRBV3-2 - TGTGCCAGCAGCCCGAACCGACTAGGCACTGAAGCTTTCTTT CASSPNRLGTEAFF
TRBJ2-6 - TRBV4-2 - TGTGCCAGCAGCCAGACTTTATCCTCTGGGGCCAACGTCCTGACTTTC CASSQTLSSGANVLTF
TRBJ2-7 few TRBV19 - TGTGCCAGCGGATGGACTGCCGGAGGGCAGTACTTC CASGWTAGGQYF
TRBJ2-7 - TRBV5-4 TRBD1 TGTGCCAGCAGCTCGGGACAGTCCGAGCAGTACTTC CASSSGQSEQYF
TRBJ2-7 - TRBV2 - TGTGCCAGCAGTGGGCTTTACGAGCAGTACTTC CASSGLYEQYF
TRBJ1-2 - TRBV7-2 TRBD1 TGTGCCAGCAGCGCGACCGGGACAGGGAGCTATGGCTACACCTTC CASSATGTGSYGYTF
TRBJ2-1 - TRBV18 TRBD2 TGTGCCAGCTCACCTGCGGGGGGGTATTACAATGAGCAGTTCTTC CASSPAGGYYNEQFF
TRBJ1-6 - TRBV27 TRBD1 TGTGCCAGCAGTTTGTGGACAGGGAACAATTCACCCCTCCACTTT CASSLWTGNNSPLHF
TRBJ1-2 - TRBV9 - TGTGCCAGCAGCGTAGCCTCCTCAGGGGACTATGGCTACACCTTC CASSVASSGDYGYTF
TRBJ1-2 - TRBV19 - TGTGCCAGTAGTCCGACACTTCCCTATGGCTACACCTTC CASSPTLPYGYTF
TRBJ1-6 - TRBV6-6 - TGTGCCAGCAGCAAGACACGGAATAATTCACCCCTCCACTTT CASSKTRNNSPLHF
TRBJ1-1 - TRBV19 - TGTGCCAGTAGTATCTTGAACACTGAAGCTTTCTTT CASSILNTEAFF
TRBJ1-2 - TRBV21-1 - TGTGCCAGCAGCCGGGACAGGTTGAGCTATGGCTACACCTTC CASSRDRLSYGYTF
TRBJ1-1 - TRBV12-3/TRBV12-4 - TGTGCCAGCAGTTTTCGACATACTGAAGCTTTCTTT CASSFRHTEAFF
TRBJ2-1 once TRBV5-1 - TGCGCCAGCAGCTTGGAGGCAGGGGTCTACAATGAGCAGTTCTTC CASSLEAGVYNEQFF
TRBJ1-2 - TRBV6-1 TRBD1 TGTGCCAGCAGTGAAGCGACAGGGGGCCCCTACACCTTC CASSEATGGPYTF
TRBJ1-6 - TRBV28 TRBD1 TGTGCCAGCAGAAGTCCGGGACAGAATTCACCCCTCCACTTT CASRSPGQNSPLHF
TRBJ1-2 - TRBV28 - TGTGCCAGCAGTTTAGGGGACTTGAGGTATGGCTACACCTTC CASSLGDLRYGYTF
TRBJ1-2 - TRBV19 - TGTGCCAGTAGTATCCGTCAGGCTGATGGCTACACCTTC CASSIRQADGYTF
TRBJ1-1 - TRBV7-3 - TGTGCCAGCAGCCAGACAAAACAGGGTATTTCTGAAGCTTTCTTT CASSQTKQGISEAFF
TRBJ1-5 - TRBV6-4 - TGTGCCAGCAGAAACAACCATCTTCGGGGAGGATATAGCAATCAGCCCCAGCATTTT CASRNNHLRGGYSNQPQHF
TRBJ1-2 once TRBV5-1 TRBD1 TGCGCCAGCAGCTTGGCCGGGACAGGAATCTATGGCTACACCTTC CASSLAGTGIYGYTF
TRBJ2-7 - TRBV4-1 - TGCGCCAGCAGCGATTTTCCCGGGTCTCACTACGAGCAGTACTTC CASSDFPGSHYEQYF
TRBJ1-1 - TRBV5-4 - TGTGCCAGCAGCTTCTGGGGCGGCACTGAAGCTTTCTTT CASSFWGGTEAFF
TRBJ2-7 - TRBV7-2 TRBD2 TGTGCCAGCAGCTCTACTAGCGGGGTGCACTACGAGCAGTACTTC CASSSTSGVHYEQYF